The present entry profiles one T cell receptor (beta chain) with its context. Original analysis: Estimation of nucleated cell counts relied on the amplification of reference gene primers. Measured with immunoSEQ multiplex PCR; TCRdb has only the in-frame clones, and not every one. That table supplies the V and J calls and clone size; D and trimming were determined from the DNA. This sample has about 110,000 clones, with about two thirds found just once. This entry belongs to a study of blood T cell repertoires in COVID-19. As for the study in general: Specimens from acute and convalescent COVID-19 originated in the United States, Italy and Spain. Sources were T cells, B-cell-depleted T cells, or PBMCs; the material itself was cDNA or gDNA.

Sequenced material: peripheral blood. The receptor was derived from a woman aged 40 to 50 with acute or convalescent COVID-19.

The CDR3 DNA follows: TGCGCCAGCAGCTTGAACGAGCGCACCGGGGAGCTGTTTTTT. Protein: CASSLNERTGELFF. The chain joins TRBV5-1 to TRBJ2-2, with D hard to call. The CDR3 runs to 14 residues. The germline V gene encodes CDR1 SGHRS and CDR2 YFSETQ. V dropped 1 base and J dropped 4 bases, with 8 bases sitting between them.